The 27 T cell receptor beta chains given below trace back to one sample, sequenced in a study of T-cell reconstitution after alpha-beta-depleted transplantation in children (dated by TCRdb to between 2015 and 2016). The library was made by PCR. For sequencing, an Illumina HiSeq 2500 was employed. To normalize quantification of the TCRbeta repertoire, the TCR libraries were built with molecular barcoding that relied on unique molecular identifiers. TCRdb redid the processing of the public reads, applying fastp at Q25 and MiXCR, and retained in-frame beta chains. For every CDR3 protein sequence, its rows merge into one entry that carries the most common genes and DNA. In all, the sample holds approximately 97,000 distinct CDR3 sequences, and approximately 8% of those were seen once. In total, the top ten clones hold about 16% of the sample. According to the study, the label for this sample's treatment or condition signals: allogeneic hematopoietic cell transplantation with graft depleted of TCRalphabeta T cells and CD19 B cells.

The starting material was PBMCs, obtained before TCRalphabeta/CD19-depleted stem cell transplant. The receptors were sampled from a boy aged 2 to 9 with acute lymphoblastic leukemia, due to receive a stem cell transplant.

The sample holds many counts of this clonotype. In nucleotides, the CDR3 is TGTGCCAGCAGCTTGGCACAGAGCTCTGGGGCCAACGTCCTGACTTTC. Its translation: CASSLAQSSGANVLTF. The chain is built from TRBV5-4 and TRBJ2-6; D is unclear. CDR3 length: 16 residues. Germline V gene data show CDR1 as SGHNT and CDR2 as YYREEE (reference sequence). Trimming left V 0 bases short and J 0 bases short, with 7 bases between.

The chain combines TRBV27 with TRBJ2-3; D unresolved. Trimming cost V 6 bases and J 4 bases, with 11 bases left between them. Germline assignment: CDR1 MNHEY and CDR2 SMNVEV (reference sequence). There are 13 residues in the CDR3. The CDR3 nucleotides read TGTGCCAGCAGCCACACACGGGCAGATACGCAGTATTTT. Protein sequence: CASSHTRADTQYF.

This clonotype was picked up many times. The chain combines TRBV14 with TRBJ2-1; 10 nucleotides align to TRBD1. Trimming removed 1 base from V and 12 bases from J; junction bases left unmatched: 9. This CDR3 is built from 15 residues. Per the germline V gene, CDR1 is SGHDN and CDR2 is FVKESK. The CDR3 protein is CASSQGQGAAWGQFF. The CDR3 nucleotides are TGTGCCAGCAGCCAAGGACAGGGGGCGGCCTGGGGGCAGTTCTTC.

This clonotype appeared a few times. The chain recombines TRBV12-3 or TRBV12-4 with TRBJ1-1, with 9 bases fitting TRBD1. Trimming at V came to 4 bases and at J to 0 bases, leaving 9 bases not matched to a gene. CDR3 length: 17 amino acids. CDR3 loop: CASSSSLQGAVNTEAFF. The CDR3 DNA follows: TGTGCCAGCAGTTCCTCATTACAGGGGGCTGTGAACACTGAAGCTTTCTTT.

The chain recombines TRBV9 with TRBJ1-4; a possible D gene is TRBD1 (6 bases). The length of the CDR3 is 15 residues. V lost 4 bases and J 5 bases, leaving 15 bases between the germline ends. Germline CDR1 and CDR2: SGDLS and YYNGEE. The CDR3 loop is CASSLSGVGNEKLFF. Written as DNA, the CDR3 is TGTGCCAGCAGCCTTTCAGGGGTAGGCAATGAAAAACTGTTTTTT.

This chain connects TRBV19 to TRBJ2-2; D possibly corresponds to TRBD1 (6 bases). This CDR3 has 13 amino acids. Per the germline V gene, CDR1 is LNHDA and CDR2 is SQIVND (reference sequence). Trimming stripped 5 bases from V and 7 bases from J, with 11 bases between. The CDR3 region is CASSATGNGELFF. In DNA form, the CDR3 reads TGTGCCAGTAGTGCCACAGGGAACGGGGAGCTGTTTTTT.

This clonotype was picked up many times. J is TRBJ1-6 and V is TRBV7-2; D is possibly TRBD1 (5 bases). Germline values: CDR1 SGHTA, CDR2 FQGNSA. The CDR3 covers 12 residues. Trimming stripped 4 bases from V and 7 bases from J, with 5 bases between. The CDR3 loop is CASSSGNSPLHF. In DNA, the CDR3 is TGTGCCAGCAGCTCAGGGAATTCACCCCTCCACTTT.

There are many counts of this clonotype. The rearrangement links TRBV2 to TRBJ2-4; maybe TRBD1 (6 bases). This CDR3 is built from 15 residues. Germline V gives CDR1 SNHLY, CDR2 FYNNEI. Deletions cut 2 bases from V and 4 bases from J, with 12 bases between. The CDR3 sequence: CASSERWTVKNIQYF. The CDR3 DNA sequence: TGTGCCAGCAGTGAAAGGTGGACAGTAAAAAACATTCAGTACTTC.

This clonotype was picked up many times. The chain employs TRBV12-3 or TRBV12-4 and TRBJ1-1; D remains unclear. With 4 bases removed from V and 3 bases from J, the gap between germline ends came to 15 bases. This CDR3 has 15 residues. The CDR3 DNA reads TGTGCCAGCAGTTGGAAAGGGAATATATACACTGAAGCTTTCTTT. This encodes CASSWKGNIYTEAFF.

In its sample, this clonotype was seen many times. The chain combines TRBV24-1 with TRBJ2-3; 7 nucleotides agree with TRBD2. With 9 bases clipped from V and 2 bases from J, the junction kept 4 bases outside the gene matches. The CDR3 spans 13 residues. Germline V lookup: CDR1 KGHDR, CDR2 SFDVKD. CDR3 in amino acids: CATGGDSTDTQYF. The CDR3 nucleotides are TGTGCCACCGGGGGGGACTCCACAGATACGCAGTATTTT.

Judged by abundance, this clonotype is medium-sized (0.01 to 0.1%). This chain joins TRBV12-3 or TRBV12-4 and TRBJ1-2, with 8 nucleotides matching TRBD1. After removal of 1 base from V and 6 bases from J, the junction contained 10 bases not matched to a gene. The CDR3 sequence is 16 residues long. CDR3 loop: CASSLVFTGGRDGYTF. The CDR3 nucleotides are TGTGCCAGCAGTTTAGTGTTCACAGGGGGAAGGGATGGCTACACCTTC.

This chain links TRBV5-1 with TRBJ1-4; maybe TRBD1 (5 bases). CDR3 length: 16 amino acids. With 8 bases removed from V and 0 bases from J, the gap between germline ends came to 17 bases. In germline, CDR1 is SGHRS, CDR2 YFSETQ. The CDR3 DNA reads TGCGCCAGTAATACAGGAGAACTCTCAACTAATGAAAAACTGTTTTTT. Translation gives CASNTGELSTNEKLFF.

This clonotype was seen repeatedly, ten times or more. This rearrangement joins TRBV6-1 to TRBJ1-6, with 7 bases aligning to TRBD1. This CDR3 is built from 14 residues. Looked up from germline, CDR1 is MNHNS and CDR2 is SASEGT. The trim removed 4 bases at V and 9 bases at J, leaving 6 bases unmatched. The CDR3 DNA is TGTGCCAGCAGTGCTGGGACAGCGTCTTCACCCCTCCACTTT. Protein: CASSAGTASSPLHF.

This clonotype was seen many times. The chain joins TRBV2 to TRBJ2-7, with D uncertain. The CDR3 length is 14 residues. The V gene lost 4 bases and the J gene lost 2 bases, with 12 bases spanning the gap. Germline loops: CDR1 SNHLY, CDR2 FYNNEI. The DNA of the CDR3 is TGTGCCAGCAGTGCTTCAAGAGGCACCTACGAGCAGTACTTC. Amino acids: CASSASRGTYEQYF.

V gene TRBV5-1 combines with J gene TRBJ2-3; no definite D call. Germline V gene lookup returns CDR1 SGHRS and CDR2 YFSETQ. The CDR3 consists of 14 residues. V dropped 0 bases and J dropped 6 bases, with 11 bases sitting between them. Written as DNA, the CDR3 is TGCGCCAGCAGCTTGGCGGGCCCCGGCGATACGCAGTATTTT. Encoded protein: CASSLAGPGDTQYF.

There are many counts of this clonotype. The chain is built from TRBV7-2 and TRBJ2-4; TRBD2 might be the D (5 bases). CDR1 is SGHTA and CDR2 is FQGNSA in the germline V gene. The V and J ends lost 3 bases and 0 bases respectively, with 12 bases between them. CDR3 length: 16 residues. CDR3 loop: CASSFVEGLAKNIQYF. CDR3 sequence (DNA): TGTGCCAGCAGCTTCGTCGAGGGCCTAGCCAAAAACATTCAGTACTTC.

This rearrangement joins TRBV7-2 to TRBJ2-7; unclear D gene. Germline V gene sequence: CDR1 SGHTA, CDR2 FQGNSA. V was clipped by 1 base and J by 5 bases, with 6 bases between them. The CDR3 runs to 12 residues. As DNA, the CDR3 is TGTGCCAGCAGCTTAGTCGTGCACGAGCAGTACTTC. The encoded protein is CASSLVVHEQYF.

The rearrangement uses TRBV6-1 and TRBJ2-5; D is unclear. Trimming removed 8 bases at V and 2 bases at J, with 12 bases between. The CDR3 totals 13 residues. The V gene's germline CDR1 is MNHNS and CDR2 SASEGT. The CDR3: CASSRGYQETQYF. The DNA of the CDR3 is TGTGCCAGCTCCCGTGGGTATCAAGAGACCCAGTACTTC.

The genes are TRBV6-6 and TRBJ2-5; either TRBD1 or TRBD2 may fit D (6 bases each). The CDR3 spans 16 residues. Trimming shortened V by 7 bases and J by 1 base, and 19 bases separated the two germline ends. The V gene's germline CDR1 is MNHNY and CDR2 SVGAGI (reference sequence). The CDR3 protein is CASTKRGDRTQETQYF. CDR3 bases: TGTGCCAGCACCAAAAGGGGGGACCGCACCCAAGAGACCCAGTACTTC.

In this sample, this clonotype turned up many times. The rearrangement uses TRBV6-5 and TRBJ2-5; perhaps TRBD2 as D (5 bases). Germline V CDR1 and CDR2: MNHEY, SVGAGI. The V gene lost 6 bases and the J gene lost 4 bases, with 15 bases spanning the gap. This CDR3 has 14 residues. The CDR3 coding sequence is TGTGCCAGCAGCCCTAGGACTGCCGTAGAGACCCAGTACTTC. It is translated as CASSPRTAVETQYF.

The chain combines TRBV4-1 with TRBJ2-5; D may be TRBD1 (6 bases). This CDR3 is built from 15 residues. V was pared by 4 bases and J by 1 base, with 13 bases between. Per the germline V gene, CDR1 is MGHRA and CDR2 is YSYEKL. The CDR3 nucleotides are TGCGCCAGCAGCCCTTCAGGGGCTTCCCAAGAGACCCAGTACTTC. Protein sequence: CASSPSGASQETQYF.

This clonotype has ten or more counts. The chain joins TRBV7-2 to TRBJ2-2; D perhaps matches TRBD2 (6 bases). CDR1 SGHTA and CDR2 FQGNSA come from the germline V gene. V dropped 5 bases and J dropped 6 bases, with 19 bases sitting between them. The CDR3 covers 16 residues. In DNA form, the CDR3 reads TGTGCCAGCAGCCTCCCAGCCGGGGGAAGATCCGGGGAGCTGTTTTTT. This gives the protein CASSLPAGGRSGELFF.

Regarding this clonotype: This may come from a read error, since a much larger clone is one base off. The chain combines TRBV12-3 or TRBV12-4 with TRBJ2-2, with D unclear. CDR3 size: 12 residues. V was pared by 3 bases and J by 7 bases, with 6 bases between. The CDR3 protein is CASSFGDGELFF. The CDR3 DNA is TGTGCCAGCAGTTTTGGGGACGGGGAGCTGTTTTTT.

This clonotype was seen repeatedly, ten times or more. The rearrangement uses TRBV5-1 and TRBJ1-3; D gene unclear. The CDR3 has 16 amino acids. CDR1 is SGHRS and CDR2 is YFSETQ in the germline V gene. The germline V and J ends were trimmed by 1 base and 0 bases, with 11 bases remaining between them. The DNA of the CDR3 is TGCGCCAGCAGCTTGATCCCAGGCTTCTCTGGAAACACCATATATTTT. The encoded protein is CASSLIPGFSGNTIYF.

V gene TRBV6-5 combines with J gene TRBJ1-4; unclear D gene. V lost 6 bases and J 0 bases, leaving 11 bases between the germline ends. Per germline, CDR1 MNHEY and CDR2 SVGAGI. The length of the CDR3 is 15 residues. This CDR3 is CASRPMGSTNEKLFF. Written as DNA, the CDR3 is TGTGCCAGCAGACCTATGGGTTCAACTAATGAAAAACTGTTTTTT.

This rearrangement joins TRBV29-1 to TRBJ1-1; weak D call: TRBD1 (5 bases). V lost 3 bases to trimming and J lost 5 bases, with 10 bases between them. This CDR3 contains 12 residues. The germline V gene encodes CDR1 SQVTM and CDR2 ANQGSEA. The CDR3 coding sequence is TGCAGCGTTGACAGGGTGGGGACTGAAGCTTTCTTT. Translation gives CSVDRVGTEAFF. The entire variable domain, with the rest obtained from reference TRBV29-1 and TRBJ1-1, is as follows: SAVISQKPSRDICQRGTSLTIQCQVDSQVTMMFWYRQQPGQSLTLIATANQGSEATYESGFVIDKFPISRPNLTFSTLTVSNMSPEDSSIYLCSVDRVGTEAFFGQGTRLTVV.

This clonotype was seen repeatedly, ten times or more. V gene TRBV6-2 or TRBV6-3 combines with J gene TRBJ2-1; D remains unclear. The CDR3 covers 13 residues. Per the germline V gene, CDR1 is MNHEY and CDR2 is SVGEGT. V was clipped by 8 bases and J by 5 bases, with 13 bases between them. The CDR3 bases are TGTGCCAGCCTGGGCCCCCCCGACAATGAGCAGTTCTTC. Its protein product is CASLGPPDNEQFF.